The rows below give T cell receptor beta chains drawn from one sample of a study of technical replicates of blood from four donors. The table came from immunoSEQ multiplex PCR; TCRdb's copy has only in-frame clones and leaves some out. The sample lists approximately 50,000 clones; roughly 94% were seen once. Input material: T cells isolated from PBMCs. These TCRs come from a human donor in good health. Both conserved end residues are part of each CDR3. A D gene is named only where the DNA matches it firmly. Only some rows state a clone size, as once, few, many or a class for expanded clones.

D gene,clone size,V gene,J gene,CDR3 protein,CDR3 DNA
TRBD1,.,TRBV5-4,TRBJ2-7,CASSVDRASSYEQYF,TGTGCCAGCAGCGTGGACAGGGCGAGCTCCTACGAGCAGTACTTC
TRBD1,.,TRBV29-1,TRBJ2-7,CSVETGDLEQYF,TGCAGCGTTGAAACAGGGGATCTCGAGCAGTACTTC
TRBD2,.,TRBV5-4,TRBJ2-7,CASSPGVAGDYEQYF,TGTGCCAGCAGCCCCGGGGTAGCGGGAGACTACGAGCAGTACTTC
TRBD1,.,TRBV6-6,TRBJ2-7,CASSPPGQGSYEQYF,TGTGCCAGCAGTCCCCCGGGACAGGGGTCCTACGAGCAGTACTTC
TRBD2,.,TRBV5-1,TRBJ2-7,CASSSGEGSYEQYF,TGCGCCAGCAGCTCGGGGGAGGGGAGCTACGAGCAGTACTTC
TRBD2,.,TRBV28,TRBJ2-7,CASGLAGHSYEQYF,TGTGCCAGCGGACTAGCGGGCCATTCCTACGAGCAGTACTTC
.,.,TRBV7-9,TRBJ2-7,CASSSDYYEQYF,TGTGCCAGCAGCTCAGACTATTACGAGCAGTACTTC
TRBD1,.,TRBV7-6,TRBJ1-1,CASRGDRGAHHPLNTEAFF,TGTGCCAGCAGGGGGGACAGGGGGGCCCATCATCCCTTGAACACTGAAGCTTTCTTT
.,.,TRBV7-8,TRBJ1-5,CASSLLVRPPNQPQHF,TGTGCCAGCAGCTTACTGGTGAGGCCTCCCAATCAGCCCCAGCATTTT
TRBD1,.,TRBV10-1,TRBJ2-2,CASRGQGTTGELFF,TGCGCCAGCAGAGGACAGGGGACCACCGGGGAGCTGTTTTTT
.,.,TRBV18,TRBJ1-4,CASSPPEGSWEKLFF,TGTGCCAGCTCACCACCGGAGGGTTCATGGGAAAAACTGTTTTTT
TRBD2,.,TRBV28,TRBJ2-5,CASIVGGGRSVGETQYF,TGTGCCAGCATTGTTGGGGGGGGGAGATCCGTAGGAGAGACCCAGTACTTC
.,.,TRBV7-3,TRBJ1-1,CASSLRGGGTEAFF,TGTGCCAGCAGCTTACGGGGGGGAGGAACTGAAGCTTTCTTT
.,.,TRBV13,TRBJ2-1,CASSKPGLGPFNEQFF,TGTGCCAGCAGCAAACCGGGACTGGGCCCATTCAATGAGCAGTTCTTC
.,.,TRBV5-1,TRBJ1-6,CASSFQDAGSPLHF,TGCGCCAGCAGCTTTCAGGACGCGGGTTCACCCCTCCACTTT
.,.,TRBV5-4,TRBJ1-6,CASTYRGDNSPLHF,TGTGCCAGCACCTACCGCGGCGATAATTCACCCCTCCACTTT
.,.,TRBV5-1,TRBJ2-7,CASSLARVGYEQYF,TGCGCCAGCAGCTTGGCGCGGGTAGGGTACGAGCAGTACTTC
.,.,TRBV11-3,TRBJ2-1,CASAPGTGDYSYNEQFF,TGTGCCAGCGCCCCGGGTACGGGAGACTACTCCTACAATGAGCAGTTCTTC
TRBD2,.,TRBV7-2,TRBJ2-1,CASSTGGRSYNEQFF,TGTGCCAGCAGCACGGGGGGACGGTCATACAATGAGCAGTTCTTC
TRBD1,.,TRBV7-3,TRBJ1-2,CASSLTGTGINYGYTF,TGTGCCAGCAGCTTAACCGGGACAGGGATTAACTATGGCTACACCTTC
TRBD1,.,TRBV15,TRBJ1-3,CATGDRGSGNTIYF,TGTGCGACCGGGGACAGGGGTTCTGGAAACACCATATATTTT
TRBD1,.,TRBV9,TRBJ1-1,CASSANRQGTDTEAFF,TGTGCCAGCAGCGCGAATCGACAGGGTACGGACACTGAAGCTTTCTTT
.,.,TRBV5-1,TRBJ2-7,CASRLGESTYEQYF,TGCGCCAGCAGGTTGGGGGAGTCCACCTACGAGCAGTACTTC
TRBD2,.,TRBV5-4,TRBJ2-2,CASSLPTSGNTGELFF,TGTGCCAGCAGCTTGCCGACTAGCGGGAACACCGGGGAGCTGTTTTTT
.,.,TRBV28,TRBJ2-7,CASSPRDNSYEQYF,TGTGCCAGCAGTCCACGGGACAACTCCTACGAGCAGTACTTC
TRBD1,.,TRBV6-6,TRBJ2-3,CASSYRGQGDTQYF,TGTGCCAGCAGTTACAGGGGGCAGGGGGATACGCAGTATTTT
.,.,TRBV7-2,TRBJ1-5,CASSLTSHRNQPQHF,TGTGCCAGCAGCCTAACTAGCCACAGGAATCAGCCCCAGCATTTT
TRBD2,.,TRBV6-5,TRBJ2-3,CASSGTSGGFDTQYF,TGTGCCAGCAGCGGGACTAGCGGGGGGTTTGATACGCAGTATTTT
TRBD2,.,TRBV7-3,TRBJ2-3,CASSSLGGQSGGETDTQYF,TGTGCCAGCAGCTCCCTCGGGGGCCAAAGCGGGGGGGAGACAGATACGCAGTATTTT
TRBD1,.,TRBV10-3,TRBJ2-6,CAISESGTGVSSGANVLTF,TGTGCCATCAGTGAGTCGGGGACAGGGGTTAGCTCTGGGGCCAACGTCCTGACTTTC
.,.,TRBV7-9,TRBJ1-2,CASSLSGGRSGYTF,TGTGCCAGCAGCTTATCCGGGGGGCGATCCGGGTACACCTTC
TRBD1,.,TRBV11-2,TRBJ2-7,CASSPGQGAYEQYF,TGTGCCAGCAGCCCGGGACAGGGGGCTTACGAGCAGTACTTC
TRBD2,.,TRBV23-1,TRBJ2-3,CASPSERPGGDTQYF,TGCGCCAGCCCGTCGGAGAGGCCGGGGGGGGATACGCAGTATTTT
.,once,TRBV6-6,TRBJ1-1,CASSLRVNTEAFF,TGTGCCAGCTCCCTTCGAGTGAACACTGAAGCTTTCTTT
TRBD1,.,TRBV5-1,TRBJ1-5,CASSLETGGSQPQHF,TGCGCCAGCAGCTTGGAGACAGGGGGCAGTCAGCCCCAGCATTTT
TRBD2,.,TRBV9,TRBJ2-1,CASTGRGSSYNEQFF,TGTGCCAGCACAGGGCGGGGGAGCTCCTACAATGAGCAGTTCTTC
.,.,TRBV29-1,TRBJ1-5,CSVREVGAQPQHF,TGCAGCGTTCGGGAGGTGGGGGCTCAGCCCCAGCATTTT
TRBD1,.,TRBV19,TRBJ1-2,CASSFGQGDGYTF,TGTGCCAGTAGTTTTGGACAGGGCGATGGCTACACCTTC
.,.,TRBV6-5,TRBJ2-7,CASSRLSSYEQYF,TGTGCCAGCAGCCGACTATCCTCCTACGAGCAGTACTTC
.,.,TRBV28,TRBJ1-4,CASRHAEELFF,TGTGCCAGCAGGCATGCTGAGGAACTGTTTTTT
TRBD1,.,TRBV7-6,TRBJ2-7,CASSHGTVSYEQYF,TGTGCCAGCAGTCACGGGACAGTCTCCTACGAGCAGTACTTC
TRBD1,.,TRBV12-5,TRBJ1-5,CASGSQGAWQPQHF,TGTGCTAGTGGTTCGCAGGGGGCTTGGCAGCCCCAGCATTTT
TRBD2,.,TRBV29-1,TRBJ2-2,CSVGTSGGTGELFF,TGCAGCGTCGGAACTAGCGGGGGCACCGGGGAGCTGTTTTTT
TRBD1,.,TRBV5-6,TRBJ1-2,CASSRIDRGGDYGYTF,TGTGCCAGCAGCCGAATAGACAGGGGAGGAGACTATGGCTACACCTTC
.,.,TRBV9,TRBJ2-5,CASNMGSHQETQYF,TGTGCCAGCAACATGGGCAGCCACCAAGAGACCCAGTACTTC
TRBD1,.,TRBV5-6,TRBJ1-5,CASSWGQAGQPQHF,TGTGCCAGCAGCTGGGGACAGGCAGGACAGCCCCAGCATTTT
.,.,TRBV7-3,TRBJ1-1,CASSLSWGVNTEAFF,TGTGCCAGCAGCTTATCTTGGGGGGTTAACACTGAAGCTTTCTTT
.,.,TRBV14,TRBJ2-7,CASSQTRYEQYF,TGTGCCAGCAGCCAAACACGTTACGAGCAGTACTTC
TRBD2,.,TRBV5-1,TRBJ2-1,CASSLGLATYNEQFF,TGCGCCAGCAGCTTAGGACTAGCAACCTACAATGAGCAGTTCTTC
TRBD2,.,TRBV7-6,TRBJ2-1,CASSLPTSGNNEQFF,TGTGCCAGCAGCCTTCCCACTAGCGGTAACAATGAGCAGTTCTTC
.,.,TRBV7-9,TRBJ2-7,CASSLGASDEQYF,TGTGCCAGCAGCTTAGGTGCGAGCGACGAGCAGTACTTC
.,.,TRBV28,TRBJ2-5,CASSFGPLRGPQETQYF,TGTGCCAGCAGTTTTGGGCCTTTACGAGGGCCCCAAGAGACCCAGTACTTC